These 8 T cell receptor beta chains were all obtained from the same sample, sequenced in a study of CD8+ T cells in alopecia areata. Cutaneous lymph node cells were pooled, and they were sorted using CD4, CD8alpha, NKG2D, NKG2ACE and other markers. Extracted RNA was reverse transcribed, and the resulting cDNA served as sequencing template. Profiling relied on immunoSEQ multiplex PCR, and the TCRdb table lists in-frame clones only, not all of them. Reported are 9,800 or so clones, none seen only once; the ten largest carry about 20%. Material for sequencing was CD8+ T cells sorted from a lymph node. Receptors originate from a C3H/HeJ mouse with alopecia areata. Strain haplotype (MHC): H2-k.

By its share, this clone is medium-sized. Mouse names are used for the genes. The CDR3 DNA, read in part, is TGTGCCAGCAGTGGACAGGGGGCGAGGAACTCC. The encoded protein is CASSGQGARNS. From start to end, the CDR3 is CASSGQGARNSDYTF. The rearrangement uses TRBV13-1 and TRBJ1-2; 10 nucleotides align to TRBD1. The CDR3 goes on 4 residues after the read ends, and that part is filled in from the germline J gene. V gave up 3 bases and J gave up 2 bases; unmatched junction bases: 4. The CDR3 is 15 residues long. Germline CDR1 NSHNY, CDR2 SYGAGN.

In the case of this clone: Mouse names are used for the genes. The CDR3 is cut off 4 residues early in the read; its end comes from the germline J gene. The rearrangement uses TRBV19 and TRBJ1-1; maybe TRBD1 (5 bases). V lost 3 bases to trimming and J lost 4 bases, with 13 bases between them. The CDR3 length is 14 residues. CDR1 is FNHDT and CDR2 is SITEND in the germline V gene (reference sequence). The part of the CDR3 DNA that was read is TGTGCCAGCAGTACCGGCAGGGTGAGCACA. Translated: CASSTGRVST. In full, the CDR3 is CASSTGRVSTEVFF. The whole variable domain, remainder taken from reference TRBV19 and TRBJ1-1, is GGIITQTPKFLIGQEGQKLTLKCQQNFNHDTMYWYRQDSGKGLRLIYYSITENDLQKGDLSEGYDASREKKSSFSLTVTSAQKNEMAVFLCASSTGRVSTEVFFGKGTRLTVV.

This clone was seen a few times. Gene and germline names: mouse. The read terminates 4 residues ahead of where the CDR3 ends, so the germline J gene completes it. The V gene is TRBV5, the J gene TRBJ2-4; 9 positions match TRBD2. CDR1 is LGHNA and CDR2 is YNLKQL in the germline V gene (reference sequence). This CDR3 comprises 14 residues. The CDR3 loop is CASSPRLGENTLYF. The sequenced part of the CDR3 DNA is TGTGCCAGCAGCCCCCGACTGGGGGAAAAC.

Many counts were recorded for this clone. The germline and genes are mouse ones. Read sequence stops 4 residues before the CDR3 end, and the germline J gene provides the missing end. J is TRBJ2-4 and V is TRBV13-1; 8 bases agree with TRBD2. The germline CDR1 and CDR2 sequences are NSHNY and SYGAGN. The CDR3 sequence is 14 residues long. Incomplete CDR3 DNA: TGTGCCAGCAGTGCCCGGGACTGGAAAAAC. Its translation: CASSARDWKN. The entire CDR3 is CASSARDWKNTLYF.

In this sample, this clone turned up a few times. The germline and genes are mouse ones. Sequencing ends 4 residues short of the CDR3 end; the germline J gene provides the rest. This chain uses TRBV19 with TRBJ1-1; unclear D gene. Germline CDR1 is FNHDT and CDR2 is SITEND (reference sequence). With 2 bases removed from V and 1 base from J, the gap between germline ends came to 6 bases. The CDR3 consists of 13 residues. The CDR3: CASSMWGNTEVFF. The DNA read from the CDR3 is TGTGCCAGCAGTATGTGGGGGAACACA.

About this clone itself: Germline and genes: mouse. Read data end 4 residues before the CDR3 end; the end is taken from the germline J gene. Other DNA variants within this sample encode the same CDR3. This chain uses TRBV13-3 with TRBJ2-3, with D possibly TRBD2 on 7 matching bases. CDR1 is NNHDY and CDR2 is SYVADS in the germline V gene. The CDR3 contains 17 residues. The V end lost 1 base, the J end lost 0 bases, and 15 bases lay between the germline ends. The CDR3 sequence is CASSDLGGLFSAETLYF. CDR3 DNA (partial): TGTGCCAGCAGTGATTTGGGGGGCCTCTTTAGTGCAGAA.

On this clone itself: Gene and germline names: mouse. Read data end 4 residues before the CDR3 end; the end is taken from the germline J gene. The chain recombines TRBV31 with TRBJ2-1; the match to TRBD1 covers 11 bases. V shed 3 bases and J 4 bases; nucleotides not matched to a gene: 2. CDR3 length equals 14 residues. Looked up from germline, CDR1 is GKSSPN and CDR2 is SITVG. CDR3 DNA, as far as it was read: TGTGCCTGGAGGGGGACAGGGGGTTATGCT. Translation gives CAWRGTGGYA. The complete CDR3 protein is CAWRGTGGYAEQFF.

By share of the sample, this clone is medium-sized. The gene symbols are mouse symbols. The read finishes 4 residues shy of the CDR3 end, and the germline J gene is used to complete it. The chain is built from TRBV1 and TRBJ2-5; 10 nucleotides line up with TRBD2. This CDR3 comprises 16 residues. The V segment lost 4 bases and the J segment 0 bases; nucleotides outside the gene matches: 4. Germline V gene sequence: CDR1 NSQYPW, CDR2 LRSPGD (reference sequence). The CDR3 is CTCSEGLGNNQDTQYF. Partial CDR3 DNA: TGCACCTGCAGTGAGGGACTGGGGAATAACCAAGAC.